This passage covers 14 T cell receptor beta chains from one sample sequenced in a study of OX40 agonist ivuxolimab in advanced cancers. Here immunoSEQ multiplex PCR was the method, and the copy in TCRdb shows in-frame clones only, minus some. The data hold about 61,000 clones, with 86% observed a single time. The sample consisted of CD4+ or CD8+ T cells sorted from blood, taken in a trial of the OX40 agonist ivuxolimab. All receptors derive from an adult with an advanced solid tumor such as melanoma, head and neck, liver or kidney cancer.

V is TRBV5-1 and J is TRBJ2-2; D is perhaps TRBD1 (7 bases). The length of the CDR3 is 15 residues. Trimming took 2 bases from V and 4 from J, leaving 12 bases between them. The germline V gene has CDR1 SGHRS and CDR2 YFSETQ. The CDR3 region has the DNA TGCGCCAGCAGCTTCCAGGGGGAGGTCACCGGGGAGCTGTTTTTT. It encodes CASSFQGEVTGELFF.

This sequence joins TRBV5-1 and TRBJ1-2, with D maybe TRBD1 (6 bases). This CDR3 is built from 15 residues. Trimming pared 0 bases from V and 7 bases from J, leaving 16 bases between. Germline CDR1 SGHRS, CDR2 YFSETQ. The CDR3 nucleotides are TGCGCCAGCAGCTTGGAACTTTCGGGGGGCCGTGGCTACACCTTC. This sequence encodes CASSLELSGGRGYTF.

The chain joins TRBV7-2 to TRBJ2-7, with TRBD2 matching over 9 bases. The CDR3 covers 14 residues. V lost 5 bases and J lost 3; bases outside the gene matches: 5. The germline V gene encodes CDR1 SGHTA and CDR2 FQGNSA. Here the CDR3 DNA reads TGTGCCAGCAGCACCATAGCGGGGGACTACGAGCAGTACTTC. This encodes CASSTIAGDYEQYF.

This chain connects TRBV5-1 to TRBJ2-7, with TRBD1 matching 7 bases. Germline V gives CDR1 SGHRS, CDR2 YFSETQ. The CDR3 runs 14 residues. The V and J ends lost 5 bases and 6 bases, in that order; junction bases with no gene match: 11. CDR3 sequence reads: CASRAPTGSGEQYF. For the CDR3, the DNA is TGCGCCAGCAGGGCCCCGACAGGGAGTGGCGAGCAGTACTTC.

This clone was observed a handful of times. The chain joins TRBV6-1 to TRBJ1-1; TRBD1 matches at 9 bases. Germline CDR1 and CDR2: MNHNS and SASEGT. This CDR3 comprises 14 residues. The ends lost 7 bases at V and 5 bases at J; junction bases unmatched: 8. Here the CDR3 DNA reads TGTGCCAGCACTGGACAGGGGTTGGGGACTGAAGCTTTCTTT. It codes for CASTGQGLGTEAFF.

This rearrangement joins TRBV10-3 to TRBJ2-6; D unclear. Germline V gene data show CDR1 as ENHRY and CDR2 as SYGVKD. Trimming took off 9 bases at V and 0 bases at J, with 12 bases between the two ends. The CDR3 loop spans 15 amino acids. The CDR3 here is CAIRAENSGANVLTF. For the CDR3, the DNA is TGTGCCATACGGGCCGAAAACTCTGGGGCCAACGTCCTGACTTTC.

The chain uses TRBV2 and TRBJ1-1; a possible D gene is TRBD1 (5 bases). Trimming removed 5 bases from V and 6 bases from J, with 16 bases in between. The CDR3 covers 14 residues. CDR1 and CDR2 from the germline V gene are SNHLY and FYNNEI. The CDR3: CASSPRPQGAEAFF. Here the CDR3 DNA reads TGTGCCAGCAGTCCCCGACCTCAGGGCGCTGAAGCTTTCTTT.

The chain couples TRBV18 to TRBJ1-2; 7 bases are shared with TRBD1. The CDR3 totals 15 residues. With V trimmed by 5 bases and J by 4 bases, 10 bases remained unmatched. The V gene's germline CDR1 is KGHSH and CDR2 LQKENI. DNA of the CDR3: TGTGCCAGCTCATTGACGACAGGGCCTGGCTATGGCTACACCTTC. Amino acid sequence: CASSLTTGPGYGYTF.

The chain recombines TRBV19 with TRBJ1-2; 9 bases agree with TRBD1. V lost 6 bases to trimming and J lost 2 bases; unmatched junction nucleotides: 7. The CDR3 is 15 residues long. Germline loops: CDR1 LNHDA, CDR2 SQIVND (reference sequence). The CDR3 DNA follows: TGTGCCAGTAGAACAGGGGGCCGAGGGAACTATGGCTACACCTTC. It is translated as CASRTGGRGNYGYTF.

The gene calls are TRBV7-9 and TRBJ2-3; D tentatively reads TRBD1 or TRBD2 (5 bases each). The CDR3 runs to 13 residues. CDR1 SEHNR and CDR2 FQNEAQ come from the germline V gene (reference sequence). V was pared by 1 base and J by 6 bases, with 8 bases between. CDR3 region: CASSLGGKDTQYF. In nucleotides, the CDR3 is TGTGCCAGCAGCTTAGGGGGGAAGGATACGCAGTATTTT.

By sample share, this clone is medium-sized. V usage is TRBV6-5 and J usage is TRBJ1-1; D may be TRBD1 (5 bases). V dropped 2 bases and J dropped 1 base, with 8 bases sitting between them. Germline lookup yields CDR1 MNHEY and CDR2 SVGAGI. This CDR3 comprises 14 residues. The CDR3, as DNA: TGTGCCAGCAGTTACATCGGGGGGAACACTGAAGCTTTCTTT. This encodes CASSYIGGNTEAFF.

This chain uses TRBV19 with TRBJ2-5; 7 bases match TRBD1. The J call may be wrong; the DNA end is better matched by TRBJ2-7. Germline V lookup: CDR1 LNHDA, CDR2 SQIVND (reference sequence). This CDR3 has 15 amino acids. CDR3 residues: CASSILGGPTYEQYF. In DNA form, the CDR3 reads TGTGCCAGTAGTATATTAGGGGGCCCGACCTACGAGCAGTACTTC.

The chain joins TRBV5-4 to TRBJ1-1, with no clear D. V lost 0 bases to trimming and J lost 8 bases, with 14 bases between them. Germline CDR1 is SGHNT and CDR2 is YYREEE (reference sequence). This CDR3 is 14 amino acids long. The CDR3 region is CASSLDSGPREAFF. The CDR3 DNA reads TGTGCCAGCAGCTTGGACTCGGGCCCCAGGGAAGCTTTCTTT.

The chain employs TRBV28 and TRBJ1-5, with a tentative D call TRBD1 (5 bases). Germline assignment: CDR1 MDHEN and CDR2 SYDVKM. CDR3 length equals 12 residues. Between the trimmed V and J ends, which lost 8 bases and 7 bases, there was a span of 12 bases. The DNA of the CDR3 is TGTGCCAGCGGGGACGAAATCCAGCCCCAGCATTTT. Protein: CASGDEIQPQHF.